This entry features one TCR beta chain sequence. Its antigen remains unknown. V lost 5 bases and J lost 4, with 6 bases in between. The CDR3 has 12 residues. The authors' processing: The study's classifier, a distant-metastasis tool for papillary thyroid cancer, was built using CDR3 differences across clinicopathological groups. TCRdb reassembled clones from the PCR reads with MiXCR. TCRdb's processing, not the study's, gives the V and J calls here. The table shows about 18,000 clones, with roughly 25% occurring only once. The data were obtained in a study of metastatic and nonmetastatic thyroid tumors. Study summary: Repertoires were compared across blood and tumor or nodule tissue from malignant and benign thyroid patients. Study-level points and caveats: Benign nodules reportedly had significantly lower TCR beta diversity than malignant thyroid tumors in blood and tumor.

All patients were untreated before thyroid surgery. The J gene is TRBJ1-5, the V gene TRBV12-3 or TRBV12-4, with D hard to call. The sequencing input was adjacent normal tissue. This sequence originates from a female donor with papillary thyroid cancer or a benign thyroid nodule (not recorded which). Some clones in this sample may be carry-over from other donors' samples. Here the CDR3 reads CASSTSNQPQHF. Written as DNA, the CDR3 is TGTGCCAGCAGTACATCGAATCAGCCCCAGCATTTT.